The present TCR beta chain was sequenced within a study of cytotoxic CD8 clonotypes in ibrutinib-treated CLL. Study conclusions and caveats: Sustained-remission patients were sampled at one set of times and progressing patients at different ones. T-cell clonality at baseline went above that of age-matched healthy donors and rose and fell with circulating CD8+ T-cell counts.

V was shortened by 6 bases and J by 3 bases, with 9 bases between the two germline ends. Germline-derived CDR1 and CDR2 are MDHEN and SYDVKM. The CDR3 extends over 12 amino acids. Clones were read by immunoSEQ multiplex PCR, and TCRdb kept only the in-frame ones, dropping some. Of approximately 320,000 clones listed, over 60% are singletons. A note on this clone: Its antigen is as yet unknown.

The specimen was PBMCs, collected after 36 months of ibrutinib treatment. The V and J genes are TRBV28 and TRBJ2-7, with D hard to call. The source of this sequence is a human donor with chronic lymphocytic leukemia. The CDR3 protein is CASRALNYEQYF. The CDR3 region has the DNA TGTGCCAGCAGGGCCCTTAACTACGAGCAGTACTTC. The full variable domain, with the rest looked up from reference TRBV28 and TRBJ2-7, is DVKVTQSSRYLVKRTGEKVFLECVQDMDHENMFWYRQDPGLGLRLIYFSYDVKMKEKGDIPEGYSVSREKKERFSLILESASTNQTSMYLCASRALNYEQYFGPGTRLTVT.